This TCR beta chain was profiled in a study of blood T cells in healthy people across ages. Study-wide points: Versus aged donors, long-lived donors had higher diversity and more naive CD4+ cells.

The second PCR ran roughly 6 to 11 cycles with a sample-barcoded 5' primer and J-beta primers. TCRdb re-called the 5' RACE reads with MiXCR, one entry per CDR3 protein. The table includes approximately 1,000,000 distinct CDR3 sequences, more than 35% detected once. The CDR3 has 14 amino acids. Looked up from germline, CDR1 is SGHRS and CDR2 is YFSETQ. About this clonotype itself: Its target is not known. The junction shows a germline mismatch at one end, possibly a read error.

The sample taken for sequencing was blood. This clonotype originated in a woman in her sixties or seventies in good health. This rearrangement joins TRBV5-1 to TRBJ1-2; D is perhaps TRBD1 (6 bases). DNA of the CDR3: TGCGCCAGTAGCTGGGCAGGGGCCAACTATGGCTACACCTTC. Amino acids: CASSWAGANYGYTF.